A selection of T cell receptor beta chains follows, all from one sample in a study of T cell responses to AZD1222 COVID-19 vaccine. Measured with immunoSEQ multiplex PCR; TCRdb has only the in-frame clones, and not every one. The sample holds approximately 92,000 clones, roughly 91% seen once. This sample comprised peripheral blood, obtained on day 0 of AZD1222 vaccination. These receptors all come from an adult in good health. Both conserved end residues are part of each CDR3.

TRBJ2-3	TRBV5-1	CASSSIGGDTQYF
TRBJ1-5	TRBV7-9	CASSLTGERNQPQHF
TRBJ1-5	TRBV6-2/TRBV6-3	CASSYRLLGSNQPQHF
TRBJ2-7	TRBV3-1/TRBV3-2	CASSHKGGSGEQYF
TRBJ2-5	TRBV7-8	CASSQGQAERIQETQYF
TRBJ2-7	TRBV24-1	CATSDPGQGLEQYF
TRBJ1-3	TRBV19	CASSTTGTLLLSGNTIYF
TRBJ2-3	TRBV5-4	CASSLTSGRYTDTQYF
TRBJ2-2	TRBV19	CASRESGVNTGELFF
TRBJ1-2	TRBV12-3/TRBV12-4	CASSLKGLYGYTF
TRBJ1-2	TRBV28	CASSSNYGYTF
TRBJ1-1	TRBV6-5	CASWLFEAFF
TRBJ2-3	TRBV6-4	CAIPQGGGASDTQYF
TRBJ1-1	TRBV15	CATSRGRQTANTEAFF
TRBJ1-1	TRBV11-2	CASSPDRIMNTEAFF
TRBJ1-5	TRBV6-1	CASSEVKVSNQPQHF
TRBJ1-1	TRBV27	CASRRSGGTEAFF
TRBJ1-1	TRBV2	CASRGTENTEAFF
TRBJ1-2	TRBV5-5	CASSLADFIQGYGYTF
TRBJ1-2	TRBV4-1	CASSQRTGPYGYTF
TRBJ1-1	TRBV12-3/TRBV12-4	CASRPIRDSEAFF
TRBJ2-4	TRBV19	CASSLITGDPKNIQYF
TRBJ2-7	TRBV19	CASRLGQGPYEQYF
TRBJ1-6	TRBV7-9	CACRTHDRKGPSSPLHF
TRBJ1-5	TRBV4-3	CASSQDQNLNQPQHF
TRBJ2-7	TRBV3-1/TRBV3-2	CASSQSYEQYF
TRBJ2-4	TRBV7-2	CASSSGQGENIQYF
TRBJ1-6	TRBV7-9	CASSLAEILGGSPLHF
TRBJ2-1	TRBV6-5	CASSYSGLAGAEQFF
TRBJ2-2	TRBV25-1	CASSVPQVTGELFF
TRBJ1-5	TRBV15	CATSPQGQGNQPQHF
TRBJ1-1	TRBV30	CAWSVGRPTEAFF
TRBJ2-2	TRBV20-1	CSASGQGNTGELFF
TRBJ1-5	TRBV29-1	CSVALSDEQPQHF
TRBJ2-1	TRBV19	CASTRGGNEQFF
TRBJ2-5	TRBV5-8	CASSLPEMRGTQYF
TRBJ1-5	TRBV7-4	CASHGDPEGVNQPQHF
TRBJ2-1	TRBV7-8	CASNPRGAASSYNEQFF
TRBJ2-4	TRBV7-9	CASSLMGSNSHIQYF
TRBJ1-2	TRBV6-5	CASSSPLRHYGYTF
TRBJ1-4	TRBV29-1	CSVYSFEGRKLFF
TRBJ1-1	TRBV10-2	CASSNTVHLNTEAFF